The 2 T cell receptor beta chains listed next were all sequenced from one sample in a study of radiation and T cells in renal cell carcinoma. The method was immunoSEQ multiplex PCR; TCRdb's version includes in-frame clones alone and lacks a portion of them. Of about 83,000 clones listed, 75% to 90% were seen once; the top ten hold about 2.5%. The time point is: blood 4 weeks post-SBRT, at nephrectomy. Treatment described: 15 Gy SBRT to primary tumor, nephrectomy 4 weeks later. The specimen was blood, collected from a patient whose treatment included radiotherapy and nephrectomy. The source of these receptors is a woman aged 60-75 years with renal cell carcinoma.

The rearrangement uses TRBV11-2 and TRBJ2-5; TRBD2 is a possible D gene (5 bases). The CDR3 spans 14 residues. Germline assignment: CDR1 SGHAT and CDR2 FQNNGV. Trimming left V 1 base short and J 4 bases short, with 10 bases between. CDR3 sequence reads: CASSLAVLVETQYF. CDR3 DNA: TGTGCCAGCAGCTTAGCGGTACTAGTAGAGACCCAGTACTTC.

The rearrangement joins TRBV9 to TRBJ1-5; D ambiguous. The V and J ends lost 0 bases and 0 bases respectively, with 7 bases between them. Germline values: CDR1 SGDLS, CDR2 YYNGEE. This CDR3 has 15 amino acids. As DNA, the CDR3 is TGTGCCAGCAGCGTAGAATGGGGTAGCAATCAGCCCCAGCATTTT. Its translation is CASSVEWGSNQPQHF.